The clone carrying this T cell receptor beta chain was found a few times. Its antigen is not identified. The source of the sample is a study of blood T cells in healthy people across ages. Study-level results: Any conclusive comparison of naive versus antigen-experienced cells was prevented by using unsorted PBMCs.

CDR3 length: 12 amino acids. Between the trimmed V and J ends, which lost 5 bases and 7 bases, there was a span of 12 bases. PCR was performed a second time for roughly 7 to 11 cycles using a sample-barcoded 5' primer and a J-beta primer mix. With 12 random nucleotides, a template-switch adaptor tagged each individual cDNA molecule. TCRdb recomputed calls from the 5' RACE reads with MiXCR, one row per CDR3 protein. The table includes approximately 800,000 distinct CDR3 sequences, 62% detected once. It was ten milliliters of peripheral blood that were drawn from each donor. The sequencing input was blood. The sequence was obtained from a man aged 30-40 years in good health. The chain employs TRBV12-3 or TRBV12-4 and TRBJ2-7; D unclear. The CDR3 spells CASSPRAIEQYF. DNA of the CDR3: TGTGCCAGCAGTCCCCGGGCCATTGAGCAGTACTTC.